The 8 T cell receptor beta chains in this list originate from one sample, sequenced in a study of control samples from healthy donors and cancer patients. Assay: immunoSEQ multiplex PCR; the TCRdb copy retains only in-frame clones and omits some. Of 95,000 to 130,000 clones in the sample, around 91% were seen once. The specimen was PBMCs. These receptors all come from a woman between 50 and 59 years old with colorectal cancer.

This clone came up once. CDR3 protein: CASSNTGGGYGYTF. In DNA, the CDR3 is TGTGCCAGCAGTAATACAGGGGGCGGCTATGGCTACACCTTC. J is TRBJ1-2 and V is TRBV2, with 9 bases identical to TRBD1. This CDR3 contains 14 residues. Germline V lookup: CDR1 SNHLY, CDR2 FYNNEI. The trim removed 5 bases at V and 4 bases at J, leaving 5 bases unmatched.

This clone was seen a handful of times. This chain uses TRBV5-1 with TRBJ1-3; D gene ambiguous. This CDR3 region has 13 residues. Trimming took off 0 bases at V and 0 bases at J, with 1 base between the two ends. Germline lookup yields CDR1 SGHRS and CDR2 YFSETQ. CDR3 in amino acids: CASSLASGNTIYF. Here the CDR3 DNA reads TGCGCCAGCAGCTTGGCCTCTGGAAACACCATATATTTT.

In this sample, this clone turned up a few times. This chain connects TRBV11-2 to TRBJ2-2; unclear D gene. The ends were cut back, 1 base at V and 5 bases at J, with 11 bases in the middle. The CDR3 loop spans 15 amino acids. In germline, CDR1 is SGHAT, CDR2 FQNNGV. CDR3 protein: CASSLVSGPTGELFF. In DNA form, the CDR3 reads TGTGCCAGCAGCTTAGTTTCCGGTCCAACCGGGGAGCTGTTTTTT.

This chain connects TRBV25-1 to TRBJ2-2; D gene ambiguous. CDR1 and CDR2 from the germline V gene are MGHDK and SYGVNS. The CDR3 length is 15 residues. V was pared by 2 bases and J by 0 bases, with 7 bases between. Here the CDR3 reads CASSETKANTGELFF. For the CDR3, the DNA is TGTGCCAGCAGTGAAACGAAAGCGAACACCGGGGAGCTGTTTTTT.

This clone was seen a single time. This chain connects TRBV28 to TRBJ2-2, with TRBD2 as a possible D gene (6 bases). CDR3 length: 17 residues. Germline lookup yields CDR1 MDHEN and CDR2 SYDVKM. The germline V and J ends were trimmed by 5 bases and 4 bases, with 20 bases remaining between them. The CDR3 is CASSTERRRDGTGELFF. The CDR3 nucleotides are TGTGCCAGCAGTACCGAGAGGAGGCGGGACGGCACCGGGGAGCTGTTTTTT.

The chain couples TRBV4-2 to TRBJ2-5, with a tentative D call TRBD2 (5 bases). Trimming took off 1 base at V and 1 base at J, with 13 bases between the two ends. CDR1 LGHNA and CDR2 YNFKEQ come from the germline V gene. This CDR3 has 16 residues. The CDR3 coding sequence is TGTGCCAGCAGCCAAGGCGGAAGCGGAGCCCAAGAGACCCAGTACTTC. Its protein product is CASSQGGSGAQETQYF.

This sequence joins TRBV15 and TRBJ1-5, with D tentatively TRBD1 (5 bases). This CDR3 is built from 13 residues. The ends were cut back, 6 bases at V and 6 bases at J, with 12 bases in the middle. Germline V CDR1 and CDR2: LNHNV, YYDKDF (reference sequence). CDR3 sequence reads: CATSLNGAQPQHF. The CDR3 bases are TGTGCCACCAGTCTAAACGGGGCTCAGCCCCAGCATTTT. The full variable domain, with the rest looked up from reference TRBV15 and TRBJ1-5, is DAMVIQNPRYQVTQFGKPVTLSCSQTLNHNVMYWYQQKSSQAPKLLFHYYDKDFNNEADTPDNFQSRRPNTSFCFLDIRSPGLGDTAMYLCATSLNGAQPQHFGDGTRLSIL.

The chain couples TRBV19 to TRBJ1-6, with 7 bases aligning to TRBD1. Germline V gene sequence: CDR1 LNHDA, CDR2 SQIVND (reference sequence). This CDR3 comprises 15 residues. The V and J ends lost 9 bases and 7 bases, in that order; junction bases with no gene match: 12. The CDR3 region is CASSLGDSQNSPLHF. The CDR3 bases are TGTGCCAGCTCCCTCGGGGACAGTCAAAATTCACCCCTCCACTTT.